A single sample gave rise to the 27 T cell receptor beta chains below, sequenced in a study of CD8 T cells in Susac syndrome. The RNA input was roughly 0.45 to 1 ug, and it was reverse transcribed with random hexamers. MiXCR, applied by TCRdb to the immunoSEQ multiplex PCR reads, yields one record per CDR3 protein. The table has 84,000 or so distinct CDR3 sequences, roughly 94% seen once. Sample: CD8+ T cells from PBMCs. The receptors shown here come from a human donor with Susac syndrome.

The CDR3 bases are TGTGCCAGCAGCCCAACTAGCTTGAATGAGCAGTTCTTC. Encoded protein: CASSPTSLNEQFF. This sequence joins TRBV4-2 and TRBJ2-1; possible D gene TRBD2, 6 bases. The ends were cut back, 4 bases at V and 7 bases at J, with 11 bases in the middle. Germline values: CDR1 LGHNA, CDR2 YNFKEQ. The CDR3 sequence is 13 residues long.

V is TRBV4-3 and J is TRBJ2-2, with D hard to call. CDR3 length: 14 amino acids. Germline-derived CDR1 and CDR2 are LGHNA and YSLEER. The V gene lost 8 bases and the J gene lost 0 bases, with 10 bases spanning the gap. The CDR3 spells CASRPGTNTGELFF. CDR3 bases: TGCGCCAGCCGACCAGGCACGAACACCGGGGAGCTGTTTTTT.

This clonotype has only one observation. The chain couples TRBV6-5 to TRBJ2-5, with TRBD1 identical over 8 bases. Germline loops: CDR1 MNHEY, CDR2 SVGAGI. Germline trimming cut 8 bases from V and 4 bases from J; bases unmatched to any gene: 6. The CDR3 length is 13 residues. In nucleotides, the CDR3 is TGTGCCAGCGGAGGACAGGGCGGAGAGACCCAGTACTTC. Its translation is CASGGQGGETQYF.

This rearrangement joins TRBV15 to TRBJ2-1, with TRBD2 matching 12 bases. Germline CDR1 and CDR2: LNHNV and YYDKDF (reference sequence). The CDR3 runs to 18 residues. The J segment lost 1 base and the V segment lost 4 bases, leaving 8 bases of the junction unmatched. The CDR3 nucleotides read TGTGCCACCAGCAATTGGACTAGCGGGATCGGTTCCTACAATGAGCAGTTCTTC. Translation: CATSNWTSGIGSYNEQFF. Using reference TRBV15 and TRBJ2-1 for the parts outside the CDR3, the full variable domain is DAMVIQNPRYQVTQFGKPVTLSCSQTLNHNVMYWYQQKSSQAPKLLFHYYDKDFNNEADTPDNFQSRRPNTSFCFLDIRSPGLGDTAMYLCATSNWTSGIGSYNEQFFGPGTRLTVL.

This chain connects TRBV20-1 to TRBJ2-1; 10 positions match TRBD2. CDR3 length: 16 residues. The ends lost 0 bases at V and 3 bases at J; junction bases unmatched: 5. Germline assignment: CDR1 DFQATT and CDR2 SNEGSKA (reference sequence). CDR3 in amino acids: CSARDFRTSGYNEQFF. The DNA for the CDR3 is TGCAGTGCTAGAGATTTTAGGACTAGCGGCTACAATGAGCAGTTCTTC.

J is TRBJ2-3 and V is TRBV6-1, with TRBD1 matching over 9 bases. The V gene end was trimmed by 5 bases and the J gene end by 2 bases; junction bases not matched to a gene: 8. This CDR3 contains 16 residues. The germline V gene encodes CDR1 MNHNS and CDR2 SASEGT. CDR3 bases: TGTGCCAGCAGTACCCCCGGGACAGGGAACACAGATACGCAGTATTTT. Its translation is CASSTPGTGNTDTQYF.

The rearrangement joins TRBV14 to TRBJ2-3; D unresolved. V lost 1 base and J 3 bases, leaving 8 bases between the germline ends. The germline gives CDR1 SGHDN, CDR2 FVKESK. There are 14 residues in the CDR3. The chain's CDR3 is CASSQVRNTDTQYF. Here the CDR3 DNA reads TGTGCCAGCAGCCAAGTAAGAAATACAGATACGCAGTATTTT.

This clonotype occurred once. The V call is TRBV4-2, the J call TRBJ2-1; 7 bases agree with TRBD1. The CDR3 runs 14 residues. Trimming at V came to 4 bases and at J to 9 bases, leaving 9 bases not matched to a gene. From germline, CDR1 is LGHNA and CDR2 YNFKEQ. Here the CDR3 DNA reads TGTGCCAGCAGCCTAAAGACGACAGGGATTGAGCAGTTCTTC. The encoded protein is CASSLKTTGIEQFF.

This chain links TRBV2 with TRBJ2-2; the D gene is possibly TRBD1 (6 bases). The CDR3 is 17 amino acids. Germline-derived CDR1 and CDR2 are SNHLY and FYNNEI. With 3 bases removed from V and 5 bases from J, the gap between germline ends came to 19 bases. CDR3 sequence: CASSDPDRTALTGELFF. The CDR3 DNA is TGTGCCAGCAGTGATCCCGATAGGACAGCTCTAACCGGGGAGCTGTTTTTT.

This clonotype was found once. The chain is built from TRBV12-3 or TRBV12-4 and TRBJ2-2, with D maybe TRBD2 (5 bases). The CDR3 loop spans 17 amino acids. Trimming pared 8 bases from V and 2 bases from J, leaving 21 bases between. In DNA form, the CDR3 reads TGTGCCAGCGGAGGAAAGACCGGACCTCCTAACACCGGGGAGCTGTTTTTT. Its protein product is CASGGKTGPPNTGELFF.

The CDR3 sequence: CATSRGTGETGELFF. CDR3 nucleotide sequence: TGTGCCACCAGCAGGGGAACAGGGGAGACCGGGGAGCTGTTTTTT. V is TRBV15 and J is TRBJ2-2; 7 bases fit TRBD1. In germline, CDR1 is LNHNV, CDR2 YYDKDF (reference sequence). V gave up 3 bases and J gave up 5 bases; unmatched junction bases: 6. This CDR3 has 15 amino acids.

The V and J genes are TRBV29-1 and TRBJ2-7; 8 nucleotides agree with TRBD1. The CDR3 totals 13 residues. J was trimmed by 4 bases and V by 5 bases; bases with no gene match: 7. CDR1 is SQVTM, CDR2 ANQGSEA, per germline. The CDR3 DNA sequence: TGCAGCGTTTGGGACAGGAACGGATACGAGCAGTACTTC. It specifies CSVWDRNGYEQYF.

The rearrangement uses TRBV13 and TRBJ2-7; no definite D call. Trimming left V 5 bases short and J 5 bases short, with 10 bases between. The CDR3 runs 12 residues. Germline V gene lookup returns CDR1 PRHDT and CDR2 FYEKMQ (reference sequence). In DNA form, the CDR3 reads TGTGCCAGCAGCAGTCTCAGAGACGAGCAGTACTTC. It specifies CASSSLRDEQYF.

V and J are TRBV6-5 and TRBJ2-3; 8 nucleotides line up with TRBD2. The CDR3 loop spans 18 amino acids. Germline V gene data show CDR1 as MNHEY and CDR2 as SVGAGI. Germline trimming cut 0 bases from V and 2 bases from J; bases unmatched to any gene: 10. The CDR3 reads CASSYSFLIAGSTDTQYF. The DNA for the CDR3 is TGTGCCAGCAGTTACTCGTTCCTAATAGCGGGATCCACAGATACGCAGTATTTT.

The CDR3 spells CASSAGWETQYF. The CDR3 DNA sequence: TGTGCCAGTAGTGCAGGCTGGGAGACCCAGTACTTC. The V call is TRBV19, the J call TRBJ2-5; D not certain. This CDR3 is built from 12 residues. Looked up from germline, CDR1 is LNHDA and CDR2 is SQIVND (reference sequence). Trimming shortened V by 5 bases and J by 5 bases, and 9 bases separated the two germline ends.

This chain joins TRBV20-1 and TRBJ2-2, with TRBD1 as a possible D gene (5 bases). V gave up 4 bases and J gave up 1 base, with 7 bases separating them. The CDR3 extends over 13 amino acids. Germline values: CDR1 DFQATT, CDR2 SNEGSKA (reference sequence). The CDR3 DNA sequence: TGCAGTGCTATTGGACAGAACACCGGGGAGCTGTTTTTT. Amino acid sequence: CSAIGQNTGELFF.

The CDR3 DNA reads as TGCGCCAGCAGATCCCCTACAGGGATCTATAGCACAGATACGCAGTATTTT. It is translated as CASRSPTGIYSTDTQYF. The chain joins TRBV5-1 to TRBJ2-3; TRBD1 is a possible D gene (6 bases). The CDR3 loop spans 17 amino acids. V lost 5 bases and J 0 bases, leaving 19 bases between the germline ends. The germline V gene encodes CDR1 SGHRS and CDR2 YFSETQ.

CDR3 DNA sequence: TGCAGTGCCAGGGACAGGGGGACTAACACTGAAGCTTTCTTT. This translates into CSARDRGTNTEAFF. The chain links TRBV20-1 to TRBJ1-1, with 11 positions matching TRBD1. Germline values: CDR1 DFQATT, CDR2 SNEGSKA (reference sequence). This CDR3 is 14 amino acids long. After removal of 6 bases from V and 2 bases from J, the junction contained 5 bases not matched to a gene.

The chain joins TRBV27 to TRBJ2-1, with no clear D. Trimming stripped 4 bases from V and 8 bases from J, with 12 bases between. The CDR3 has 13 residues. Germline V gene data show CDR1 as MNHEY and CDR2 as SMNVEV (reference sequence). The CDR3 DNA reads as TGTGCCAGCAGTTCCGAACCGAAGTATGAGCAGTTCTTC. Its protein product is CASSSEPKYEQFF.

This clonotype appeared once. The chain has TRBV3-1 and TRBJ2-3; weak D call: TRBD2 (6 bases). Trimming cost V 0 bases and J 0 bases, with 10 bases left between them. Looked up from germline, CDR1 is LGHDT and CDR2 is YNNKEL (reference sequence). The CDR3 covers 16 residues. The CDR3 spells CASSQDSSESTDTQYF. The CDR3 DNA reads TGTGCCAGCAGCCAAGATTCTAGCGAAAGCACAGATACGCAGTATTTT.

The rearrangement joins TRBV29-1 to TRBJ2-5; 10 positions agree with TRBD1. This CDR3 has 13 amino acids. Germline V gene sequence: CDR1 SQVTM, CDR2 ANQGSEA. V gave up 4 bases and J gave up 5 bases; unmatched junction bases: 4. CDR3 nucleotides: TGCAGCGTTGCTCCGGGACAGGGGGAGACCCAGTACTTC. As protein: CSVAPGQGETQYF.

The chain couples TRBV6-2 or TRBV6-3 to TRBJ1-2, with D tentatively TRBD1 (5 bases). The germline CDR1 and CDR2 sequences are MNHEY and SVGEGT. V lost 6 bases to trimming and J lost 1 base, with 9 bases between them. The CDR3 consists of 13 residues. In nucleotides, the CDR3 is TGTGCCAGCAGCGGGACGGATAACTATGGCTACACCTTC. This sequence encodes CASSGTDNYGYTF.

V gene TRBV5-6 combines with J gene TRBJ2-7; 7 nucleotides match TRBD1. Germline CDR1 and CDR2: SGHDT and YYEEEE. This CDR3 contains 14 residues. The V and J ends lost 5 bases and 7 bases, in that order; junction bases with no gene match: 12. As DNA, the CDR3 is TGTGCCAGCAGATACGGGACAGACTTATGGGAGCAGTACTTC. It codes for CASRYGTDLWEQYF.

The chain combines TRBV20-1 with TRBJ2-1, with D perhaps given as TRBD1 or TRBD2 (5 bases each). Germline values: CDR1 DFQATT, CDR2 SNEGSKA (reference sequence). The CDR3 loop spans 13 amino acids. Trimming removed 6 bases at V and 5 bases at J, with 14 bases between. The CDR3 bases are TGCAGTGCCAGCCGGGACGCAGACAATGAGCAGTTCTTC. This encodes CSASRDADNEQFF.

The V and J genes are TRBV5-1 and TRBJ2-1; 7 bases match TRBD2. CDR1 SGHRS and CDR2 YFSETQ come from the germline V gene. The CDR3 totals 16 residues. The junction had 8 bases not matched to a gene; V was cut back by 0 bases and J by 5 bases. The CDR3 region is CASSLVGLAENNEQFF. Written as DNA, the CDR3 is TGCGCCAGCAGCTTGGTCGGGCTAGCGGAGAACAATGAGCAGTTCTTC.

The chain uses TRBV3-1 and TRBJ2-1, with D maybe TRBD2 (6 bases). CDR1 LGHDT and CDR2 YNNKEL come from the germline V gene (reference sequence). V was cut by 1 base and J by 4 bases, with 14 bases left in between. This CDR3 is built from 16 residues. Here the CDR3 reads CASSQAGLGGYNEQFF. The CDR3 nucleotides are TGTGCCAGCAGCCAAGCTGGACTGGGGGGATACAATGAGCAGTTCTTC.

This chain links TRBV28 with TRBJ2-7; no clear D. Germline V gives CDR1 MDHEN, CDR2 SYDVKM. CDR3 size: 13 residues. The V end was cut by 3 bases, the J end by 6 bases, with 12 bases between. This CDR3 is CASSLGALSEQYF. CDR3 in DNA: TGTGCCAGCAGTTTGGGCGCGCTCTCCGAGCAGTACTTC. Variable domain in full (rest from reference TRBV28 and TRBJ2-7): DVKVTQSSRYLVKRTGEKVFLECVQDMDHENMFWYRQDPGLGLRLIYFSYDVKMKEKGDIPEGYSVSREKKERFSLILESASTNQTSMYLCASSLGALSEQYFGPGTRLTVT.